The clone carrying this T cell receptor (beta chain) was seen a handful of times. Its matching antigen is unknown. Repertoires were generated with immunoSEQ multiplex PCR, while TCRdb's copy carries only in-frame clones and drops some. The table has roughly 700,000 clones, around 89% seen once. V gave up 4 bases and J gave up 5 bases; unmatched junction bases: 9. This CDR3 has 15 residues. Germline CDR1 is LGHDT and CDR2 is YNNKEL (reference sequence). The data were obtained in a study of Ad26.COV2.S vaccination and SARS-CoV-2 variants. General study findings and limits: Participants in the vaccine arm had higher spike-specific TCR breadth; placebo recipients had lower. Marked by substantial breadth, spike-specific CD8+ and CD4+ T cell responses were reportedly seen after vaccination. The TCR breadth and depth analyses may have produced an underestimate of total T cell responses.

Treatment reported: around 19 received Ad26.COV2.S at low or high dose, single or two shots; several received placebo; per-sample allocation not given. The samples were gathered on day 63 after the first injection of vaccine or placebo. Aged 18-55 years, donor was enrolled in Boston in about 2020. The clonotype was recovered from a person between 18 and 65 years old who received the Ad26.COV2.S COVID-19 vaccine or a placebo. The chain is built from TRBV3-1 (or the pseudogene TRBV3-2) and TRBJ1-1, with 8 bases identical to TRBD1. Specimen: peripheral blood, collected in a trial of Ad26.COV2.S vaccine versus placebo. As DNA, the CDR3 is TGTGCCAGCAGCCGATACAGGGGGAAGGGGACTGAAGCTTTCTTT. Amino acids: CASSRYRGKGTEAFF.